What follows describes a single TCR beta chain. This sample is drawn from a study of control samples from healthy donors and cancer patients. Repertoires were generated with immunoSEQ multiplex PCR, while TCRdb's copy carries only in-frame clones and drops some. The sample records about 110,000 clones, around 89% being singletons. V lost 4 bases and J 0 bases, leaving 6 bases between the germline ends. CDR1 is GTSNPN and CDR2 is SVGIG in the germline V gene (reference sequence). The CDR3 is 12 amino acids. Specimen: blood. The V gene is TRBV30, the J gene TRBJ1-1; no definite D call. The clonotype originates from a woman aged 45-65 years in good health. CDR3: CAWKEVNTEAFF. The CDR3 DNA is TGTGCCTGGAAAGAAGTGAACACTGAAGCTTTCTTT.